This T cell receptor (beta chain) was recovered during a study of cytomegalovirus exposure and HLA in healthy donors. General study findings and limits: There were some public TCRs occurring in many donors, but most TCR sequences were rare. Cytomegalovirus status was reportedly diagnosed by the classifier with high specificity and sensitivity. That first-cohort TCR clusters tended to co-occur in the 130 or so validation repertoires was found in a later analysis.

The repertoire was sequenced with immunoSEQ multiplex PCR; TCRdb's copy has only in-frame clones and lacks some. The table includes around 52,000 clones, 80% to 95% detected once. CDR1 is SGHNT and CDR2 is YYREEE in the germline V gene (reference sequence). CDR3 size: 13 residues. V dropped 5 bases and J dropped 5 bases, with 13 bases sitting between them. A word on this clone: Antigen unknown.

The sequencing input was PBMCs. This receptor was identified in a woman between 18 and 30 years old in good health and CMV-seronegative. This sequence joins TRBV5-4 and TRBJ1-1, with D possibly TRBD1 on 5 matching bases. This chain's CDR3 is CASRPRERTEAFF. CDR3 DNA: TGTGCCAGCAGGCCCAGGGAACGGACTGAAGCTTTCTTT.